This is a list of T cell receptor beta chains from one sample in a study of blood T cell repertoires in COVID-19. Some clones are missing from TCRdb's copy, which holds only in-frame ones; the method was immunoSEQ multiplex PCR. The table records about 260,000 clones, approximately 91% of them present only once. The sample comprised peripheral blood. The receptors come from a person aged 18 to 35 with COVID-19, enrolled during active disease. Each CDR3 is given with its conserved first and last residue. Each record gives: CDR3 length, J gene, D gene, V gene, clone size, CDR3 DNA, CDR3 protein. The D gene is left open where the match is weak. Part of the rows lack a size; the others show once, few, many or a class for expanded clones.

>13|TRBJ1-4|TRBD1|TRBV12-3/TRBV12-4|.
TGTGCCAGCCGGACGGGACAGGATGAAAAACTGTTTTTT
CASRTGQDEKLFF
>14|TRBJ2-1|TRBD2|TRBV25-1|.
TGTGCCAGCAGTGAATTTGCGGGAGGTAATGAGCAGTTCTTC
CASSEFAGGNEQFF
>15|TRBJ2-3|.|TRBV28|.
TGTGCCAGCAGCCCCCACAGGGTAACCCCAGATACGCAGTATTTT
CASSPHRVTPDTQYF
>16|TRBJ2-1|TRBD2|TRBV2|.
TGTGCCAGCAGTGATCTAGATAGCGGGTTATACAATGAGCAGTTCTTC
CASSDLDSGLYNEQFF
>13|TRBJ1-6|.|TRBV28|.
TGTGCCAGCAGGGAGGGTGCGACCTTACCCCTCCACTTT
CASREGATLPLHF
>15|TRBJ1-1|TRBD1|TRBV29-1|.
TGCAGCGTTGCAGTTTCACAGGGGTGGGACACTGAAGCTTTCTTT
CSVAVSQGWDTEAFF
>14|TRBJ1-2|TRBD1|TRBV7-2|.
TGTGCCAGCAGCGAGACGGGACAGAACTATGGCTACACCTTC
CASSETGQNYGYTF
>15|TRBJ2-7|.|TRBV1|.
TGCACCAGCAGCCAACCTAGCGGGAGCTCCTACGAGCAGTACTTC
CTSSQPSGSSYEQYF
>13|TRBJ1-4|.|TRBV7-9|.
TGTGCCAGCAGCTTAGATGAGGGCGACAAACTGTTTTTT
CASSLDEGDKLFF
>15|TRBJ2-7|TRBD2|TRBV5-1|.
TGCGCCAGCAGCTGGGGGGGTAGCGGAACCTACGAGCAGTACTTC
CASSWGGSGTYEQYF
>13|TRBJ1-6|.|TRBV12-3/TRBV12-4|.
TGTGCCAGCAGTCCTTATATTAATTCACCCCTCCACTTT
CASSPYINSPLHF
>17|TRBJ2-6|.|TRBV29-1|.
TGCAGCGGCCTGACTTCCCAGTCGGCCTCTGGGGCCAACGTCCTGACTTTC
CSGLTSQSASGANVLTF
>15|TRBJ2-7|.|TRBV6-6|.
TGTGCCAGCAGGCCCGGGGAATTTCCCCGCCTCGAGCAGTACTTC
CASRPGEFPRLEQYF
>15|TRBJ2-3|.|TRBV3-1/TRBV3-2|.
TGTGCCAGCAGTCCAGCGGGCGGGCTCGGAGATACGCAGTATTTT
CASSPAGGLGDTQYF
>16|TRBJ2-7|TRBD2|TRBV6-1|.
TGTGCCAGCAGTGAGGGAGGACTAGCGGGATCCTACGAGCAGTACTTC
CASSEGGLAGSYEQYF
>15|TRBJ2-7|TRBD1|TRBV5-1|.
TGCGCCAGCAGCCCGGGGGGGACAGGGGCCTACGAGCAGTACTTC
CASSPGGTGAYEQYF
>14|TRBJ1-6|.|TRBV5-1|.
TGCGCCAGCAGCCCAGACATGTATAATTCACCCCTCCACTTT
CASSPDMYNSPLHF
>16|TRBJ1-4|.|TRBV5-4|.
TGTGCCAGCAGCCAGGGGCCAGAGGGGACTAATGAAAAACTGTTTTTT
CASSQGPEGTNEKLFF
>13|TRBJ2-2|.|TRBV9|.
TGTGCCAGCAGCGTAGTCCTCACCGGGGAGCTGTTTTTT
CASSVVLTGELFF
>16|TRBJ1-2|.|TRBV21-1|.
TGTGCCAGCAGCATATGTCGACAGGGAGCTAACTATGGCTACACCTTC
CASSICRQGANYGYTF
>16|TRBJ2-3|TRBD2|TRBV10-3|once
TGTGCCATCAGTGAAGGTTCGGGGGGAAGGTCAGATACGCAGTATTTT
CAISEGSGGRSDTQYF
>15|TRBJ2-7|.|TRBV5-1|.
TGCGCCAGCAGCTTGGTCGATCCCATTAGCTACGAGCAGTACTTC
CASSLVDPISYEQYF